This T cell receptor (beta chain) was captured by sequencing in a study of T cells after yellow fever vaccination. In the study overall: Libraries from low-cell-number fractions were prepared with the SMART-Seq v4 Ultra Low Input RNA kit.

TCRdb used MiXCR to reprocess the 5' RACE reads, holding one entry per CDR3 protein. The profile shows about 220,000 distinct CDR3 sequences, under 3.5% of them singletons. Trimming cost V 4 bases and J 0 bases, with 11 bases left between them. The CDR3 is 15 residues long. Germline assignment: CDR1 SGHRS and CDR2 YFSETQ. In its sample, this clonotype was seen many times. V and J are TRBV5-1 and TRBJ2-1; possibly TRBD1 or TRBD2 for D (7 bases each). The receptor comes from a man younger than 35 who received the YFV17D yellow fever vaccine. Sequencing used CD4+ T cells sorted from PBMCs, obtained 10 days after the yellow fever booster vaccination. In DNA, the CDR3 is TGCGCCAGCAGCCAGGGGGGGCACTCCTACAATGAGCAGTTCTTC. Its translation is CASSQGGHSYNEQFF.